This T cell receptor (beta chain) was profiled in a study of a mutant IDH1 vaccine in newly diagnosed glioma. About the research overall: Patients under treatment included around 60% males and approximately 38% females and had a mean age of approximately 44 years. Overall study findings and caveats: Variations in leading peripheral T cell clonotypes appeared to have no connection with pseudoprogression.

TCRdb's copy holds only in-frame clones and misses some; the assay was immunoSEQ multiplex PCR. The sample yields tens of thousands of clones, 60% to 85% seen once. Time point specified: week 23, last vaccination. Alongside topical imiquimod, each dose of vaccine comprised 300 ug of mutant IDH1 20-mer peptide. Regarding this clone: The antigen is unknown.

Looked up from germline, CDR1 is DFQATT and CDR2 is SNEGSKA (reference sequence). The CDR3 contains 11 residues. The germline V and J ends were trimmed by 6 bases and 6 bases, with 12 bases remaining between them. The sequencing used PBMCs, collected from a glioma patient whose treatment included an IDH1 peptide vaccine. This chain joins TRBV20-1 and TRBJ2-7; a possible D gene is TRBD1 (5 bases). This TCR came from a woman in her thirties or forties with glioma. Some clones in this sample may be carry-over from other donors' samples. CDR3 loop: CSAAVRGEQYF. CDR3 nucleotides: TGCAGTGCCGCTGTAAGGGGCGAGCAGTACTTC.